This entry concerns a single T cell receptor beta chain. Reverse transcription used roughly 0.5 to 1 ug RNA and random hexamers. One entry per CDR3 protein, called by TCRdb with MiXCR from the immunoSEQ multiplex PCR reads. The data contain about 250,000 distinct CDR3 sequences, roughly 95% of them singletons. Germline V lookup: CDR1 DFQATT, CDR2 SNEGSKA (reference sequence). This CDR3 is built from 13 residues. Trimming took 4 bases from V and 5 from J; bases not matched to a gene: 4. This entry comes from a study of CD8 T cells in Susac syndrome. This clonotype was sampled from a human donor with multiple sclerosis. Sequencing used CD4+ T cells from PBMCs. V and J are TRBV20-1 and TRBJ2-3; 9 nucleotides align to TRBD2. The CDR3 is CSATSGARDTQYF. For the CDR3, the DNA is TGCAGTGCTACTAGCGGGGCAAGAGATACGCAGTATTTT.